This TCR beta chain emerged from a study of CD8 T cells in ankylosing spondylitis. Study conclusions and caveats: Some motif variants were previously reported in reactive arthritis synovial fluid and blood. A motif in TCR beta, a set of eight highly homologous variants, appeared characteristic of ankylosing spondylitis blood.

CDR1 is SGDLS, CDR2 YYNGEE, per germline. This CDR3 comprises 12 residues. With V trimmed by 5 bases and J by 6 bases, 5 bases remained unmatched. Quantitative 5'-RACE with molecular barcodes generated TCR beta libraries. MiXCR, run by TCRdb on the 5' RACE reads, gives a single entry per CDR3 protein. The profile covers about 250,000 distinct CDR3 sequences, with 18% appearing a single time and around 30% taken by the ten largest. The sample holds a few counts of this clonotype. Its target is unknown. The receptor was derived from a male donor with ankylosing spondylitis or in good health (not recorded which). The chain employs TRBV9 and TRBJ2-7; TRBD1 matches at 7 bases. The sequenced sample consisted of blood, either unsorted or a sorted T cell fraction (not recorded which). CDR3 residues: CASSDRDTEQYF. The CDR3 DNA reads as TGTGCCAGCAGTGACAGGGATACCGAGCAGTACTTC.